This T cell receptor (beta chain) was captured in a study of blood T cell repertoires in COVID-19. Study information: In each case, the material was cDNA or gDNA derived from T cells, B-cell-depleted T cells, or PBMCs.

In this sample, this clone turned up once. Source study methods: Estimates of nucleated cell counts were drawn from the amplification of reference gene primers. Sequencing was performed with immunoSEQ multiplex PCR; in TCRdb, only in-frame clones are kept and a portion is missing. The V and J calls and clone size are taken from that table; D and trimming were inferred from the DNA. This table holds over 85,000 clones, around four fifths found once. Germline CDR1 and CDR2: MNHNS and SASEGT. The germline V and J ends were trimmed by 3 bases and 5 bases, with 16 bases remaining between them. The CDR3 is 15 amino acids.

The sequence was collected from a woman aged 70 to 79 with acute or convalescent COVID-19. The J gene is TRBJ1-2, the V gene TRBV6-1; unclear D gene. The sample consisted of peripheral blood. As DNA, the CDR3 is TGTGCCAGCAGTGAGTCACACAGAGAGAGTTATGGCTACACCTTC. Residues: CASSESHRESYGYTF.